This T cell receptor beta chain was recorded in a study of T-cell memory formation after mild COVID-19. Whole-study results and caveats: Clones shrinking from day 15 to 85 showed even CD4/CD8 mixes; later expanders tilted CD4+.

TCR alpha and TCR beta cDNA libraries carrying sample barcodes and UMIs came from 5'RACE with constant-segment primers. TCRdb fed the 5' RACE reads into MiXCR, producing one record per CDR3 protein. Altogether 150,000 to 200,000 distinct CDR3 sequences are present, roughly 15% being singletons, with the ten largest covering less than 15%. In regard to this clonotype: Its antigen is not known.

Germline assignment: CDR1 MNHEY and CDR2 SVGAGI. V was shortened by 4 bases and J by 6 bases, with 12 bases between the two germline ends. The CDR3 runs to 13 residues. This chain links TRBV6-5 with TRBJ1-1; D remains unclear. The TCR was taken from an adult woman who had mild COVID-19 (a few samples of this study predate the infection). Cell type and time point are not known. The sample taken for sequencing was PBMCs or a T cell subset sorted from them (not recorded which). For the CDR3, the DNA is TGTGCCAGCAGTTCCCACGCGTTGTCTGAAGCTTTCTTT. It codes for CASSSHALSEAFF.